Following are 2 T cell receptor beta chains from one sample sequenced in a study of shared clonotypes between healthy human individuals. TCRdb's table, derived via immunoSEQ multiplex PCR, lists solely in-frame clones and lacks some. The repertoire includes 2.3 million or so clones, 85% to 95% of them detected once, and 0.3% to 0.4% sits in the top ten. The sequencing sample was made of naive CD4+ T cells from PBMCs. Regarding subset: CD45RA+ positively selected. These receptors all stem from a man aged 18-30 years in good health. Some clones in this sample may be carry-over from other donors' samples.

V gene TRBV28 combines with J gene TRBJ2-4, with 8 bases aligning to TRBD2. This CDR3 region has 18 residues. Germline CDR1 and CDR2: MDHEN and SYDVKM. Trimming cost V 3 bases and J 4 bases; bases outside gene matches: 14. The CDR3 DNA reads TGTGCCAGCAGTTTTGGTGGTAGCGGGGTAGGAGGGAAAAACATTCAGTACTTC. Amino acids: CASSFGGSGVGGKNIQYF.

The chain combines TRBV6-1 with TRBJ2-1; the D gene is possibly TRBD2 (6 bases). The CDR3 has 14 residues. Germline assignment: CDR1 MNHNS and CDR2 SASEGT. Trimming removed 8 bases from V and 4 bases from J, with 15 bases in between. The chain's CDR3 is CASGGGVEYNEQFF. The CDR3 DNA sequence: TGTGCCAGCGGTGGAGGGGTAGAGTACAATGAGCAGTTCTTC.